The clone carrying this TCR beta chain was observed once. Its antigen is unknown. This sample was taken from a study of T cell responses to AZD1222 COVID-19 vaccine. Points from the study as a whole: Baseline serostatus was positive in only a handful of AZD1222 recipients. Donors skewed white British and female; clonal diversity was possibly underestimated. Following two doses of AZD1222, Spike-specific TCR breadth and depth rose.

The CDR3 is made up of 15 amino acids. Germline V CDR1 and CDR2: SGHVS, FQNEAQ. With V trimmed by 1 base and J by 2 bases, 4 bases remained unmatched. The table came from immunoSEQ multiplex PCR; TCRdb's copy has only in-frame clones and leaves some out. Among under 200,000 clones listed, approximately 90% were seen once. This TCR was recovered from an adult in good health. The material sequenced was peripheral blood, taken on day 0 of MenACWY control vaccination. The V and J genes are TRBV7-8 and TRBJ2-7, with 8 bases lining up with TRBD2. This chain's CDR3 is CASSLGLAQTYEQYF. The CDR3 nucleotides read TGTGCCAGCAGCTTAGGACTAGCGCAAACCTACGAGCAGTACTTC.